The 2 T cell receptor beta chains presented below share a single source sample, sequenced in a study of cytomegalovirus exposure and HLA in healthy donors. With 60 Vbeta and 13 Jbeta primers, the PCR was carried out. The assay was immunoSEQ multiplex PCR, and TCRdb's table has in-frame clones only and misses some. Of about 260,000 clones in the sample, roughly 70% were seen once. Material for sequencing was PBMCs. The receptors derive from a female donor in good health and CMV-seronegative.

There are a few counts of this clone. This chain connects TRBV6-4 to TRBJ2-5; tentative D call: TRBD2 (6 bases). Germline CDR1 and CDR2: MRHNA and SNTAGT. The CDR3 consists of 13 residues. V was shortened by 2 bases and J by 11 bases, with 15 bases between the two germline ends. The CDR3 here is CASSDKETGEQYF. The CDR3 DNA reads TGTGCCAGCAGTGACAAGGAGACGGGGGAGCAGTACTTC.

The chain uses TRBV4-1 and TRBJ2-5, with TRBD1 matching over 8 bases. V gave up 3 bases and J gave up 1 base; unmatched junction bases: 10. There are 17 residues in the CDR3. Germline CDR1 and CDR2: MGHRA and YSYEKL. CDR3 in amino acids: CASSHDRGDDPQETQYF. The CDR3 bases are TGCGCCAGCAGCCATGACAGGGGTGACGATCCCCAAGAGACCCAGTACTTC.